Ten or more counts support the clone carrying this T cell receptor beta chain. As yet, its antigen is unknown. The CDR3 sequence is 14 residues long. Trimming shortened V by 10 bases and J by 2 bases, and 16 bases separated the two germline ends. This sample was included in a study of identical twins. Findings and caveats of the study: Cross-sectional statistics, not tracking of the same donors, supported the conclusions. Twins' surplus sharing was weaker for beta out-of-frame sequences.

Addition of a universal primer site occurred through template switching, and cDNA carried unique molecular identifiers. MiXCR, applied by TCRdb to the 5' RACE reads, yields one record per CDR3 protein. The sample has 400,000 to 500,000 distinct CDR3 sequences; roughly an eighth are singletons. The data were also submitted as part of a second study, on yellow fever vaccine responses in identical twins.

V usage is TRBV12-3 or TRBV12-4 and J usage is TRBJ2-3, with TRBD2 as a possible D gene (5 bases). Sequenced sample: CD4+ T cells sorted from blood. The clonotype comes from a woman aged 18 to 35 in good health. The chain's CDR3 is CATTNGENTDTQYF. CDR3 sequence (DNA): TGTGCCACAACTAACGGGGAGAACACAGATACGCAGTATTTT.